The rows below give T cell receptor beta chains drawn from one sample of a study of blood T cells in healthy people across ages. TCRdb reanalysed the 5' RACE reads using MiXCR and keeps one entry per CDR3 protein. The sample records about 970,000 distinct CDR3 sequences, roughly 51% being singletons. Sequences were obtained from blood. These receptors came from a woman aged 55-69 years in good health. The CDR3 runs from the conserved cysteine through the conserved F or W. D genes are given only for firm matches. A row's size may be missing; if present it is once, few, many or a size class.

abundance: .
d_gene: .
v_gene: TRBV4-1
j_gene: TRBJ2-4
CDR3nt: TGCGCCAGCAACCAAGTATGGGCGTTAGGCAAAAACATCCAGTACTTC
CDR3aa: CASNQVWALGKNIQYF

abundance: .
d_gene: .
v_gene: TRBV20-1
j_gene: TRBJ2-1
CDR3nt: TGCAGTGCTCCCTGGGCGGGGGAGCAGTTCTTC
CDR3aa: CSAPWAGEQFF

abundance: few
d_gene: .
v_gene: TRBV4-1
j_gene: TRBJ1-1
CDR3nt: TGCGCCAGCAGCCAAGCGGGAGAGAACACTGAAGCTTTCTTT
CDR3aa: CASSQAGENTEAFF

abundance: .
d_gene: TRBD1
v_gene: TRBV15
j_gene: TRBJ2-7
CDR3nt: TGTGCCACCAGCCTTGAACAGGGGCCCTCCTACGAGCAGTACTTC
CDR3aa: CATSLEQGPSYEQYF

abundance: .
d_gene: TRBD1
v_gene: TRBV28
j_gene: TRBJ1-5
CDR3nt: TGTGCCAGCAGGACTCCCAACAGGGGTCGAGGCAATCAGCCCCAGCATTTT
CDR3aa: CASRTPNRGRGNQPQHF

abundance: .
d_gene: TRBD1
v_gene: TRBV4-1
j_gene: TRBJ1-1
CDR3nt: TGCGCCAGCAGCCAAGATAGACAGGGACTGGTTGAAGCTTTCTTT
CDR3aa: CASSQDRQGLVEAFF

abundance: .
d_gene: TRBD2
v_gene: TRBV27
j_gene: TRBJ2-1
CDR3nt: TGTGCCAGCAGAGCCGGGAGGATGGTCGATGAGCAGTTCTTC
CDR3aa: CASRAGRMVDEQFF

abundance: .
d_gene: .
v_gene: TRBV2
j_gene: TRBJ2-5
CDR3nt: TGTGCCAGCAGTCCGAGGGGTTTGCGACAAGAGACCCAGTACTTC
CDR3aa: CASSPRGLRQETQYF

abundance: few
d_gene: .
v_gene: TRBV4-2
j_gene: TRBJ2-7
CDR3nt: TGTGCCAGCAGCCTTAAGGGAGATTTGGGGAACGAGCAGTACTTC
CDR3aa: CASSLKGDLGNEQYF

abundance: .
d_gene: .
v_gene: TRBV19
j_gene: TRBJ1-5
CDR3nt: TGTGCCAGTAGTGTAGGCCATCGCAATCAGCCCCAGCATTTT
CDR3aa: CASSVGHRNQPQHF

abundance: .
d_gene: .
v_gene: TRBV29-1
j_gene: TRBJ2-7
CDR3nt: TGCAGCGGGATGGACGGGACGACAAGCGAGCAGTACTTC
CDR3aa: CSGMDGTTSEQYF

abundance: .
d_gene: .
v_gene: TRBV7-8
j_gene: TRBJ2-7
CDR3nt: TGTGCCAGCAGCGCCAGTGGGCGGTTCTACGAGCAGTACTTC
CDR3aa: CASSASGRFYEQYF

abundance: .
d_gene: TRBD1
v_gene: TRBV4-3
j_gene: TRBJ2-7
CDR3nt: TGCGCCAGCAGCCAAGGGACAGGGGTCTACGAGGAGCAGTACTTC
CDR3aa: CASSQGTGVYEEQYF

abundance: .
d_gene: .
v_gene: TRBV12-5
j_gene: TRBJ2-5
CDR3nt: TGTGCTAGTGCAGACGGCCAAGAGACCCAGTACTTC
CDR3aa: CASADGQETQYF

abundance: few
d_gene: .
v_gene: TRBV29-1
j_gene: TRBJ2-7
CDR3nt: TGCAGCGTTATCGGGAACTCCTACGAGCAGTACTTC
CDR3aa: CSVIGNSYEQYF

abundance: once
d_gene: .
v_gene: TRBV25-1
j_gene: TRBJ2-7
CDR3nt: TGTGCCATCAGACTATACTACGAGCAGTACTTC
CDR3aa: CAIRLYYEQYF

abundance: .
d_gene: .
v_gene: TRBV27
j_gene: TRBJ1-2
CDR3nt: TGTGCCAGCAGTTTCGCCCTGGGGGTTGGCTATGGCTACACCTTC
CDR3aa: CASSFALGVGYGYTF

abundance: few
d_gene: .
v_gene: TRBV12-3/TRBV12-4
j_gene: TRBJ2-7
CDR3nt: TGTGCCAGCAGTTTCTATCCAGGGGGGACCTACGAGCAGTACTTC
CDR3aa: CASSFYPGGTYEQYF

abundance: .
d_gene: TRBD1
v_gene: TRBV14
j_gene: TRBJ1-2
CDR3nt: TGTGCCAGCAGCCAAGACGGGACAGGGAGGCGCTACACCTTC
CDR3aa: CASSQDGTGRRYTF

abundance: few
d_gene: .
v_gene: TRBV7-9
j_gene: TRBJ2-7
CDR3nt: TGTGCCAGCAGCTTAGAGGGGGGGACCATATCCTACGAGCAGTACTTC
CDR3aa: CASSLEGGTISYEQYF

abundance: .
d_gene: .
v_gene: TRBV29-1
j_gene: TRBJ2-1
CDR3nt: TGCAGCGTTGAGGGGTTTGAATATCATGATGAGCAGTTCTTC
CDR3aa: CSVEGFEYHDEQFF

abundance: .
d_gene: .
v_gene: TRBV4-1
j_gene: TRBJ2-7
CDR3nt: TGCGCCAGCAGCCCTGCGAGAGCCTACGAGCAGTACTTC
CDR3aa: CASSPARAYEQYF

abundance: .
d_gene: .
v_gene: TRBV4-1
j_gene: TRBJ2-7
CDR3nt: TGCGCCAGCAGCCAAGACACCCAGCGGAGCGAGCAGTACTTC
CDR3aa: CASSQDTQRSEQYF

abundance: once
d_gene: TRBD1
v_gene: TRBV18
j_gene: TRBJ2-3
CDR3nt: TGTGCCAGCTCACCAGACAGGGGTAACACAGATACGCAGTATTTT
CDR3aa: CASSPDRGNTDTQYF

abundance: few
d_gene: TRBD2
v_gene: TRBV2
j_gene: TRBJ2-7
CDR3nt: TGTGCCACCCAGGGAGCGGGAGTTTCCTACGAGCAGTACTTC
CDR3aa: CATQGAGVSYEQYF

abundance: .
d_gene: .
v_gene: TRBV4-2
j_gene: TRBJ2-5
CDR3nt: TGTGCCAGCAGCCAAGACGACCAGCAAGAGACCCAGTACTTC
CDR3aa: CASSQDDQQETQYF

abundance: few
d_gene: .
v_gene: TRBV6-6
j_gene: TRBJ2-5
CDR3nt: TGTGCCAGCAGTTACCAGGGGGAGACCCAGTACTTC
CDR3aa: CASSYQGETQYF

abundance: .
d_gene: TRBD2
v_gene: TRBV4-1
j_gene: TRBJ2-1
CDR3nt: TGCGCCAGCAGCCAGCGCAATTACCGGGACTTAGCGGGTTATGAGCAGTTCTTC
CDR3aa: CASSQRNYRDLAGYEQFF

abundance: few
d_gene: TRBD1
v_gene: TRBV2
j_gene: TRBJ1-6
CDR3nt: TGTGCCAGCAAGACAGGGACGGGGAATTCACCCCTCCACTTT
CDR3aa: CASKTGTGNSPLHF

abundance: .
d_gene: .
v_gene: TRBV20-1
j_gene: TRBJ2-7
CDR3nt: TGCAGTGCCCAGAGCCAGGAGGGAGTATCCCGCTACGAGCAGTACTTC
CDR3aa: CSAQSQEGVSRYEQYF

abundance: .
d_gene: .
v_gene: TRBV4-2
j_gene: TRBJ2-3
CDR3nt: TGTGCCAGCAGCCAAACGGAACACAAACGTGGAGATACGCAGTATTTT
CDR3aa: CASSQTEHKRGDTQYF

abundance: few
d_gene: TRBD1
v_gene: TRBV4-3
j_gene: TRBJ2-7
CDR3nt: TGCGCCAGCAGCCCTAATAGGGGGACAGGATACGAGCAGTACTTC
CDR3aa: CASSPNRGTGYEQYF

abundance: .
d_gene: TRBD2
v_gene: TRBV9
j_gene: TRBJ2-3
CDR3nt: TGTGCCAGCAGCGTAGGGGGGGGTAGCGGAATGCAGTATTTT
CDR3aa: CASSVGGGSGMQYF

abundance: .
d_gene: .
v_gene: TRBV29-1
j_gene: TRBJ1-1
CDR3nt: TGCAGCGTTGCCCCTTATGATTACACTGAAGCTTTCTTT
CDR3aa: CSVAPYDYTEAFF

abundance: few
d_gene: .
v_gene: TRBV4-2
j_gene: TRBJ2-3
CDR3nt: TGTGCCAGCAGCCAAAAGGGTTTGAGGGATACGCAGTATTTT
CDR3aa: CASSQKGLRDTQYF

abundance: .
d_gene: .
v_gene: TRBV7-2
j_gene: TRBJ2-3
CDR3nt: TGTGCCAACAGCCCCTTTACCACAGATACGCAGTATTTT
CDR3aa: CANSPFTTDTQYF

abundance: .
d_gene: .
v_gene: TRBV14
j_gene: TRBJ2-3
CDR3nt: TGTGCCAGCAGTCAAGGACTCCTACAAACACCCACAGATACGCAGTATTTT
CDR3aa: CASSQGLLQTPTDTQYF

abundance: .
d_gene: .
v_gene: TRBV10-3
j_gene: TRBJ2-1
CDR3nt: TGTGCCGCCCAGAAGCGGTTGGACGTCGGTGAGCAGTTCTTC
CDR3aa: CAAQKRLDVGEQFF

abundance: .
d_gene: .
v_gene: TRBV2
j_gene: TRBJ1-1
CDR3nt: TGTGCCAGCAGTGCTGCTTACACTGAAGCTTTCTTT
CDR3aa: CASSAAYTEAFF

abundance: .
d_gene: .
v_gene: TRBV4-2
j_gene: TRBJ1-2
CDR3nt: TGTGCCAGCAGCCAAGGCTTAAGGGCAGGAACCTATGGCTACACCTTC
CDR3aa: CASSQGLRAGTYGYTF

abundance: .
d_gene: .
v_gene: TRBV6-1
j_gene: TRBJ2-1
CDR3nt: TGTGCCAGCAGATTTGAGCGGCGGGTAGGGTCCAATGAGCAGTTCTTC
CDR3aa: CASRFERRVGSNEQFF

abundance: few
d_gene: TRBD1
v_gene: TRBV6-6
j_gene: TRBJ2-7
CDR3nt: TGTGCCAGCAGCCCGCTCCGGGGACAGCCATACGAGCAGTACTTC
CDR3aa: CASSPLRGQPYEQYF

abundance: few
d_gene: TRBD2
v_gene: TRBV20-1
j_gene: TRBJ2-7
CDR3nt: TGCAGTGCTACTAATCCCCTCGGTAGCGGGCCCCTATTCGAGCAGTACTTC
CDR3aa: CSATNPLGSGPLFEQYF

abundance: few
d_gene: TRBD2
v_gene: TRBV15
j_gene: TRBJ2-4
CDR3nt: TGTGCCACCAGCACGGGACTACGAAACATTCAGTACTTC
CDR3aa: CATSTGLRNIQYF

abundance: .
d_gene: TRBD1
v_gene: TRBV4-3
j_gene: TRBJ1-6
CDR3nt: TGCGCCAGCAGTTTCGGACAGGGTGAATCACCCCTCCACTTT
CDR3aa: CASSFGQGESPLHF

abundance: .
d_gene: .
v_gene: TRBV29-1
j_gene: TRBJ2-1
CDR3nt: TGCAGCGTTGAAGATTGGTCCTCCTACAATGAGCAGTTCTTC
CDR3aa: CSVEDWSSYNEQFF

abundance: .
d_gene: TRBD1
v_gene: TRBV7-2
j_gene: TRBJ1-1
CDR3nt: TGTGCCAGCAGCACCAGGACAGGCGACACTGAAGCTTTCTTT
CDR3aa: CASSTRTGDTEAFF

abundance: few
d_gene: .
v_gene: TRBV29-1
j_gene: TRBJ2-7
CDR3nt: TGCAGTTCTGGGAAAAGTCCCTACGAGCAGTACTTC
CDR3aa: CSSGKSPYEQYF

abundance: few
d_gene: .
v_gene: TRBV5-1
j_gene: TRBJ2-5
CDR3nt: TGCGCCAGCAGCTTGGACTCCGTACAAGAGACCCAGTACTTC
CDR3aa: CASSLDSVQETQYF

abundance: .
d_gene: TRBD1
v_gene: TRBV6-2/TRBV6-3
j_gene: TRBJ2-7
CDR3nt: TGTGCCAGCGAACCGGGACAGGGCTACGAGCAGTACTTC
CDR3aa: CASEPGQGYEQYF

abundance: .
d_gene: .
v_gene: TRBV4-1
j_gene: TRBJ2-1
CDR3nt: TGCGCCAGCAGTCCTCCCCTGCGGGGCAGCTCCTACAATGAGCAGTTCTTC
CDR3aa: CASSPPLRGSSYNEQFF

abundance: few
d_gene: .
v_gene: TRBV7-2
j_gene: TRBJ2-1
CDR3nt: TGTGCCAGCAGCTTAGGGGGACAAACTGAGCAGTTCTTC
CDR3aa: CASSLGGQTEQFF

abundance: .
d_gene: TRBD2
v_gene: TRBV9
j_gene: TRBJ2-3
CDR3nt: TGTGCCAGCAGCGCTAGCGGGAGGTTTGATACGCAGTATTTT
CDR3aa: CASSASGRFDTQYF

abundance: .
d_gene: TRBD1
v_gene: TRBV7-8
j_gene: TRBJ2-3
CDR3nt: TGTGCCAGCAGCCACCGGGACAGCCGCACAGATACGCAGTATTTT
CDR3aa: CASSHRDSRTDTQYF

abundance: .
d_gene: .
v_gene: TRBV15
j_gene: TRBJ2-7
CDR3nt: TGTGCCACCAGCCCGGGACTTCTCTCCTACGAGCAGTACTTC
CDR3aa: CATSPGLLSYEQYF

abundance: .
d_gene: .
v_gene: TRBV20-1
j_gene: TRBJ2-5
CDR3nt: TGCAGTGCTTACAGCTCGGGCAGGGGAGAGACCCAGTACTTC
CDR3aa: CSAYSSGRGETQYF

abundance: .
d_gene: TRBD1
v_gene: TRBV6-2/TRBV6-3
j_gene: TRBJ1-4
CDR3nt: TGTGCCAGCAGTCCCATCAGGCGCAGGGGGCGAACTAATGAAAAACTGTTTTTT
CDR3aa: CASSPIRRRGRTNEKLFF

abundance: .
d_gene: .
v_gene: TRBV20-1
j_gene: TRBJ1-2
CDR3nt: TGCAGTGCTAGAGCCGAGATAGCGGGAGGCTACACCTTC
CDR3aa: CSARAEIAGGYTF

abundance: few
d_gene: .
v_gene: TRBV11-2
j_gene: TRBJ2-2
CDR3nt: TGTGCCAGCAGCCCACCGGGCCCTACGCTCACCGGGGAGCTGTTTTTT
CDR3aa: CASSPPGPTLTGELFF

abundance: .
d_gene: .
v_gene: TRBV12-3/TRBV12-4
j_gene: TRBJ1-1
CDR3nt: TGTGCCAGCAGTCCGGGGTGGTATCGGGCTGAAGCTTTCTTT
CDR3aa: CASSPGWYRAEAFF